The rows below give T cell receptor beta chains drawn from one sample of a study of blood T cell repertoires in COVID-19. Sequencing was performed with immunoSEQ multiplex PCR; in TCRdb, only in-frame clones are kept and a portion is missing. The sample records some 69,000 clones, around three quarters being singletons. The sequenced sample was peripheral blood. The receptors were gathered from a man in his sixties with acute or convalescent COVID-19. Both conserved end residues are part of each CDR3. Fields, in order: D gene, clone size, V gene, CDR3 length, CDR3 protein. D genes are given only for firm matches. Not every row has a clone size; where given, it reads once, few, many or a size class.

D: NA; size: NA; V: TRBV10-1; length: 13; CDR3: CASSPGRDQPQHF
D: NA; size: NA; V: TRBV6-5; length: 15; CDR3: CASSQDDRSNQPQHF
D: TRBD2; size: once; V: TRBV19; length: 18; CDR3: CASSSDRGGLADTDTQYF
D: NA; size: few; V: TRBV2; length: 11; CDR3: CASSSRGGYTF
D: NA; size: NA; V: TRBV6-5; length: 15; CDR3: CASSYSDQGGSPLHF
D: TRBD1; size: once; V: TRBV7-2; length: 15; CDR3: CASSSAGQGSYEQYF
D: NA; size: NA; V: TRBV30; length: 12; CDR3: CAWSSFTDTQYF
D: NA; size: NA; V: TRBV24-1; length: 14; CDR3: CATSDGQATRGYTF
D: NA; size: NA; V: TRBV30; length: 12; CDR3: CAWAVAGDTQYF
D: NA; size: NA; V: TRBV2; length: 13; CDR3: CASSLAGEYEQYF
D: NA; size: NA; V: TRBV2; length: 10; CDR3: CASSDSSGTF
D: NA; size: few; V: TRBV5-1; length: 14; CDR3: CASSRGGENYGYTF
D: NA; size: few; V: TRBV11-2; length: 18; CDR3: CASSLGFQQGGWNTEAFF
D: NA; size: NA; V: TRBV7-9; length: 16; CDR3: CASSLRIAGSNYEQYF
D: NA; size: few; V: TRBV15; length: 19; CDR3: CATSRVQGLLRSYNSPLHF
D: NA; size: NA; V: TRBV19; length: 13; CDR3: CASSRQVYNEQFF
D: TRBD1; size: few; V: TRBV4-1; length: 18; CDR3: CASSQEGTGMNYNSPLHF
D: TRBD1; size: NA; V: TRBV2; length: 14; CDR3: CASSMTGFVTEAFF
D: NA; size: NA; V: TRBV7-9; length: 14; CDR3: CASTRSGWNQPQHF
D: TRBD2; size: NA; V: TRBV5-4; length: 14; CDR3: CASSLRGGQSEQFF
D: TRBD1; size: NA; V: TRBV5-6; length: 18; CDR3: CASSLARGQRMFGTEAFF
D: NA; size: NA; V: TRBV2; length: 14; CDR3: CASSQLLSGNTIYF
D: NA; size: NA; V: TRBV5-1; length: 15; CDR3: CASSTTGHPNTEAFF
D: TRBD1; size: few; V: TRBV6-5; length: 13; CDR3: CASRRDRIYGYTF
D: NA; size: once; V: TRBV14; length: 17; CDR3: CASSQWLASQSTDTQYF
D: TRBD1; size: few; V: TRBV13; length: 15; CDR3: CASSLGLGGNEKLFF
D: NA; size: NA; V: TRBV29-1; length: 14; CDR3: CSAGQRLSRGELFF
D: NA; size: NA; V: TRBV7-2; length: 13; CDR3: CASENRERNEQFF
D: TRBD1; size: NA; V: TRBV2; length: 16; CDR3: CASTLRPGQSHQPQHF
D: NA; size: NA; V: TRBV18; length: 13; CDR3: CASSPPGDQPQHF
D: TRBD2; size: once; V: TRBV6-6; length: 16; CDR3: CASRQSGGVGTGELFF
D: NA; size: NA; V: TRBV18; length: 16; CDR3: CASSPPIGGGAYEQYF
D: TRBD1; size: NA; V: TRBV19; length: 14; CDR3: CASSIGQGGHPQHF
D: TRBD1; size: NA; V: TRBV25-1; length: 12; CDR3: CASALGQGGQYF
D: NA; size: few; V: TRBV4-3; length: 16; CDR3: CASSQEPQGNNQPQHF
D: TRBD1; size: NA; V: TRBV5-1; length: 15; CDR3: CASSLVQGGGEKLFF
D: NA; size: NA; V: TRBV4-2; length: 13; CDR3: CASQIPGVSPLHF
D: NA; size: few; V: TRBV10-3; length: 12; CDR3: CAIRQGMTEAFF
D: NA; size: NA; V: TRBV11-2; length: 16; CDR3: CASSPYTGPVNTEAFF
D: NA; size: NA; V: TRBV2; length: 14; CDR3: CASTGDSGANVLTF